Many counts were recorded for the clone carrying this T cell receptor (beta chain). Germline trimming cut 3 bases from V and 6 bases from J; bases unmatched to any gene: 9. CDR1 is LNHDA, CDR2 SQIVND, per germline (reference sequence). The CDR3 spans 16 residues. This sample stems from a study of HIV-infected children after antiretroviral therapy interruption. Study context: Most children had recorded EBV and CMV exposure. Interruption-arm samples span weeks 0, 12, interruption end (24 or 48), and about 3 years post-study. Weeks 0, 48 and 150 were sampled under continuous treatment.

Treatment specified: PENTA 11 planned treatment interruption arm or continuous ART arm. Unique molecular identifiers were included in an RNA-based 3' RACE TCR library. From the 3' RACE reads, TCRdb called clonotypes with MiXCR, one entry per CDR3 protein. The table has over 35,000 distinct CDR3 sequences, over 6% seen once. This receptor was obtained from a pool of human donors with HIV. This specimen was CD45RA+ CD4+ T cells from PBMCs, pooled from several time points, taken from a donor given antiretroviral therapy, either interrupted or continuous. The sample's subset: naive CD4+ CD45RA+ CD45RO- T cells. The chain employs TRBV19 and TRBJ2-3; TRBD2 matches at 10 bases. The CDR3 spells CASSISAGGVKDTQYF. CDR3 in DNA: TGTGCCAGTAGTATCTCAGCGGGGGGGGTCAAGGATACGCAGTATTTT.